Sequencing of this T cell receptor beta chain was carried out in a study of blood T cell repertoires in COVID-19 (dated by TCRdb to between 2020 and 2021). About the investigation overall: Samples covering the acute and convalescent phases of COVID-19 were provided by collaborators in the United States, Italy and Spain. The prospective study material was composed of cDNA or gDNA derived from T cells, B-cell-depleted T cells, or PBMCs. Deeply sampled blood TCRbeta repertoires from subjects exposed to, actively infected with, or recovered from COVID-19 were included in the dataset. The repertoires were released in a freely available public database meant as a resource for research on the immune response to SARS-CoV-2. The samples were drawn from the first 160 participants of the ongoing ImmuneRACE study and from 950 to 1,500 subjects provided by 6 global collaborators. The sample metadata nearly always contained a de-identified subject ID, COVID-19 status, age in years and sex. Where available, HLA class I and class II types were obtained from metadata supplied by the sample provider rather than from assay-based typing.

The paper's findings and limits, for the study overall: How much clinical and demographic metadata was included differed by source and by participant, and the metadata was provided uncurated.

This clone appeared a single time. There is no known antigen for this receptor. No base qualities exist here, and no much larger clone lies one base off it. The collaborating institutions used their own protocols to collect whole blood in K2EDTA tubes. For TCRbeta analysis, collaborator samples were shipped as frozen whole blood, as isolated PBMCs, or as DNA extracted from either sample type. The immunoSEQ Assay, a bias-controlled multiplex PCR, was used to amplify TCRbeta CDR3 regions from genomic DNA. Regarding the original processing steps: The number of nucleated cells in each sample was estimated by amplification of reference gene primers within the assay. To quantify the absolute abundance of each unique TCRbeta CDR3 rearrangement, sequence reads were collapsed and filtered. For each sample, productive Simpson clonality was calculated as the square root of Simpson's diversity index across productive rearrangements. Not all clones reach the TCRdb copy of this immuneACCESS table, which keeps in-frame sequences only. Checked studies attribute under half of the gap to unresolved V genes and leave the rest unexplained. V, J and clone size reflect that table, while D and trimming were determined from the DNA. The sample table shows around 60,000 clones, and about four fifths are seen once. Of the sample, about 32% falls within the top ten clones.

The sequence was obtained from a human donor in a cohort sampled during active COVID-19. The sequencing input was peripheral blood.

The nucleotides are TGCAGCGTTGAAGATATGGACCAGGGGGGCTACACCTTC. Translated, this is CSVEDMDQGGYTF. Rearrangement joined TRBV29-1 to TRBJ1-2; a tentative D match to TRBD1 spans 6 bases. Measured from the cysteine to the phenylalanine, the CDR3 is 13 residues long. Solely the CDR3 DNA is kept, with 39 bases framed from the first base. The trim is 0 bases for V and 8 bases for J, with a gap of 13 bases between the germline ends. CDR1 and CDR2 are read off the germline V gene as SQVTM and ANQGSEA.